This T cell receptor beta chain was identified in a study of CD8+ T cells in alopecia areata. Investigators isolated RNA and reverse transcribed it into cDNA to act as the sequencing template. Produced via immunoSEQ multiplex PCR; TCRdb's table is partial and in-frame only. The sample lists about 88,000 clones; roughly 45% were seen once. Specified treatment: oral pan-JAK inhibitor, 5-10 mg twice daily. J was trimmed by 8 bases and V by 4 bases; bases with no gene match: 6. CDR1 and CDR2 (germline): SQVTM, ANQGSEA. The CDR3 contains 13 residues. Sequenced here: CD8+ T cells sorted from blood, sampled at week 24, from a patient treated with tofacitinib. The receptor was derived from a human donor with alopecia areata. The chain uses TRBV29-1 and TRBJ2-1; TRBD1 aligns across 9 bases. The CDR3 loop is CSVVSDRGYEQFF. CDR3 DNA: TGCAGCGTTGTTTCGGACAGGGGCTATGAGCAGTTCTTC.